This T cell receptor beta chain stems from a study of cytomegalovirus exposure and HLA in healthy donors. Findings of the study overall: Confirmation in vitro established that three CMV-associated chains were specific for CMV antigens. The study recorded about 160 TCR beta chains that were cytomegalovirus-associated. In the roughly 120 validation repertoires, a later analysis found that first-cohort TCR clusters tended to co-occur.

The CDR3 runs to 14 residues. CDR1 and CDR2 (germline): SGHTA, FQGNSA. Trimming stripped 6 bases from V and 0 bases from J, with 8 bases between. On this clone itself: Its antigen remains unknown.

The table came from immunoSEQ multiplex PCR; TCRdb's copy has only in-frame clones and leaves some out. The sample lists about 84,000 clones; approximately 91% were seen once. Sequencing input: PBMCs. The TCR was taken from a man younger than 45 in good health and CMV-seronegative. The rearrangement joins TRBV7-2 to TRBJ2-2, with D possibly being TRBD2 (5 bases). The CDR3 bases are TGTGCCAGCAGGGGAGTGACGAACACCGGGGAGCTGTTTTTT. Amino acids: CASRGVTNTGELFF.